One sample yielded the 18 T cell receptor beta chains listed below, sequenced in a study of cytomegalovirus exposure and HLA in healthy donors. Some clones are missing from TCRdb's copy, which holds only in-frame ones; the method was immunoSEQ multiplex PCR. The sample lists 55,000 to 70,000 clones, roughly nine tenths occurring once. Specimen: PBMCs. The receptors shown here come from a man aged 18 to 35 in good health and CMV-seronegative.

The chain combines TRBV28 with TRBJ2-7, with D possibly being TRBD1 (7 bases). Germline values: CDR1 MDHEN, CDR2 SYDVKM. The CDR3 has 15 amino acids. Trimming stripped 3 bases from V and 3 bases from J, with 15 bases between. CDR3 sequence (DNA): TGTGCCAGCAGTTTCGGCGGGACAGAGAGCTACGAGCAGTACTTC. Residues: CASSFGGTESYEQYF.

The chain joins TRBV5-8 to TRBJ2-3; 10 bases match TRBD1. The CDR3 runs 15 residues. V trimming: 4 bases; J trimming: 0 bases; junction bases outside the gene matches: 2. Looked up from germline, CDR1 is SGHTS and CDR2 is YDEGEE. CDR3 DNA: TGTGCCAGCAGCCGGGGACAGGGGAGCACAGATACGCAGTATTTT. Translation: CASSRGQGSTDTQYF.

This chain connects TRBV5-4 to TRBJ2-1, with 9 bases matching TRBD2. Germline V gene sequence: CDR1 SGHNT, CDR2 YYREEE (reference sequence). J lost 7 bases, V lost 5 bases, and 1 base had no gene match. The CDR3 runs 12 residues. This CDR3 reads CASRTSGNEQFF. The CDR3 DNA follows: TGTGCCAGCAGGACTAGCGGTAATGAGCAGTTCTTC.

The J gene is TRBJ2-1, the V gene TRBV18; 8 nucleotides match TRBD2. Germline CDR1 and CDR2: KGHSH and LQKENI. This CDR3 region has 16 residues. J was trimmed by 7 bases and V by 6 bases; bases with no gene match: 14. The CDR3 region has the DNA TGTGCCAGCTCCTTTGCGGGAGGCCCCTCGGGGAATGAGCAGTTCTTC. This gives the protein CASSFAGGPSGNEQFF. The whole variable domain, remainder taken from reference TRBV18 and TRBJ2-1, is NAGVMQNPRHLVRRRGQEARLRCSPMKGHSHVYWYRQLPEEGLKFMVYLQKENIIDESGMPKERFSAEFPKEGPSILRIQQVVRGDSAAYFCASSFAGGPSGNEQFFGPGTRLTVL.

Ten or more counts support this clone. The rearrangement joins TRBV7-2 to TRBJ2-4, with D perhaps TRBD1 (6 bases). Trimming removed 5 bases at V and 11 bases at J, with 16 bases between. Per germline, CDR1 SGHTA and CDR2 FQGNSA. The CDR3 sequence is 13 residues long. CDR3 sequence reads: CASSNNGGALQYF. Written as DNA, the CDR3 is TGTGCCAGCAGCAATAATGGGGGCGCCCTTCAGTACTTC.

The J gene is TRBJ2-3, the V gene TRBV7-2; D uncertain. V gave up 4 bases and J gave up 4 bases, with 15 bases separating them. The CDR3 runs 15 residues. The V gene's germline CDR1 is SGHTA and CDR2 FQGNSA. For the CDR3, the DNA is TGTGCCAGCAGCTCATCAATACAAGTCCCAGATACGCAGTATTTT. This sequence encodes CASSSSIQVPDTQYF.

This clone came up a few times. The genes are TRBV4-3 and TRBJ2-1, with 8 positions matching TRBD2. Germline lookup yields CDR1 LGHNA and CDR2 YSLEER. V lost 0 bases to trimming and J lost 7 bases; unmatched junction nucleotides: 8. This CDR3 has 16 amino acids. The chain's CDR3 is CASSQEAAGGSNEQFF. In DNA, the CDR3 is TGCGCCAGCAGCCAAGAAGCGGCGGGAGGATCGAATGAGCAGTTCTTC.

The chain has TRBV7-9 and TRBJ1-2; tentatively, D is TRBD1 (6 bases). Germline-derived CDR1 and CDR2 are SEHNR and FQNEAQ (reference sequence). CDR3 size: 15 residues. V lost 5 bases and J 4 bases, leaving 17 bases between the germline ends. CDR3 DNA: TGTGCCAGCAGCCCTGGATCGGGACAAGTCTATGGCTACACCTTC. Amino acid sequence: CASSPGSGQVYGYTF.

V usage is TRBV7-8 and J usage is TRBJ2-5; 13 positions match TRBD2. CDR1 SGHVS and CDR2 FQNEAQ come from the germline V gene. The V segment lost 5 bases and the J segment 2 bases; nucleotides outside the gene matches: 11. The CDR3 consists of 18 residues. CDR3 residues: CASSLGLAGAVSQETQYF. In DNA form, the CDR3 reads TGTGCCAGCAGCCTTGGACTAGCGGGAGCGGTGAGTCAAGAGACCCAGTACTTC.

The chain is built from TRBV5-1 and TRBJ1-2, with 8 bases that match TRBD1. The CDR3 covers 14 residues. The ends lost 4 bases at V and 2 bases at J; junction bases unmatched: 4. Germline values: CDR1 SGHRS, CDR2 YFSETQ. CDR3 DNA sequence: TGCGCCAGCAGCCACGGACAGGGCAACTATGGCTACACCTTC. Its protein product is CASSHGQGNYGYTF.

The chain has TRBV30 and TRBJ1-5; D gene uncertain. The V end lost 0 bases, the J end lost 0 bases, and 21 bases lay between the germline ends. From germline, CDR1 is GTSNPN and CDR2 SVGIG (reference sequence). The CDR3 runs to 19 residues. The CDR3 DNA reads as TGTGCCTGGAGTGTACTACTTCGGGAGGGAGCCCATAGCAATCAGCCCCAGCATTTT. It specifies CAWSVLLREGAHSNQPQHF.

The CDR3 DNA sequence: TGTGCCAGCAGCTTGTGGTGGAGGGGGCTCCACGAGCAGTACTTC. It yields the protein CASSLWWRGLHEQYF. The chain links TRBV5-6 to TRBJ2-7; a weak D match, TRBD1 (7 bases). This CDR3 region has 15 residues. From germline, CDR1 is SGHDT and CDR2 YYEEEE. V was clipped by 1 base and J by 5 bases, with 16 bases between them.

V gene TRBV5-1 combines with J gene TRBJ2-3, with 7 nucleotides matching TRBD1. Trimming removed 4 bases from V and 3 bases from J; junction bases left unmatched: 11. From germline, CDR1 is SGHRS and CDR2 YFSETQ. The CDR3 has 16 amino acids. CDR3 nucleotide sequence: TGCGCCAGCAGCGAGGGACAGACCCACGGGACAGATACGCAGTATTTT. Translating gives CASSEGQTHGTDTQYF.

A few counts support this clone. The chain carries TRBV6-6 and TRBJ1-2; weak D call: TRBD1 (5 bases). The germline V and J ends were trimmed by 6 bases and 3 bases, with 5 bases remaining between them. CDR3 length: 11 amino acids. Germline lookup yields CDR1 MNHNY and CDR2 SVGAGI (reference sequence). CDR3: CASRQDYGYTF. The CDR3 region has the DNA TGTGCCAGCAGACAGGACTATGGCTACACCTTC.

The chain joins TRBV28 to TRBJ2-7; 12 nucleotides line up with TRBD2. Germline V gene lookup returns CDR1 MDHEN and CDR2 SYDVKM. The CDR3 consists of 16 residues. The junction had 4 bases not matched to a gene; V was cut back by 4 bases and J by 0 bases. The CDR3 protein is CASSSPGLAGSYEQYF. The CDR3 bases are TGTGCCAGCAGTTCTCCGGGACTAGCGGGCTCCTACGAGCAGTACTTC.

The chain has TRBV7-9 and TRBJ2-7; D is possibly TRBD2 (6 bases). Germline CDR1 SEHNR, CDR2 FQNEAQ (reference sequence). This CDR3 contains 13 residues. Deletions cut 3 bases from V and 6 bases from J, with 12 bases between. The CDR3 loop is CASSFRDGGEQYF. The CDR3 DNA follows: TGTGCCAGCAGCTTCCGGGACGGGGGCGAGCAGTACTTC. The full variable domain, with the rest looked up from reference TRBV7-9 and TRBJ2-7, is DTGVSQNPRHKITKRGQNVTFRCDPISEHNRLYWYRQTLGQGPEFLTYFQNEAQLEKSRLLSDRFSAERPKGSFSTLEIQRTEQGDSAMYLCASSFRDGGEQYFGPGTRLTVT.

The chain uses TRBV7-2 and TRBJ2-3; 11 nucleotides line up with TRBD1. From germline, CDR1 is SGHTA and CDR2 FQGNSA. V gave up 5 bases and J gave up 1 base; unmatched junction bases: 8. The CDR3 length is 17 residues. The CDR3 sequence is CASSQYGTGGRTDTQYF. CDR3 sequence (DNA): TGTGCCAGCAGCCAATACGGGACAGGGGGTCGCACAGATACGCAGTATTTT.

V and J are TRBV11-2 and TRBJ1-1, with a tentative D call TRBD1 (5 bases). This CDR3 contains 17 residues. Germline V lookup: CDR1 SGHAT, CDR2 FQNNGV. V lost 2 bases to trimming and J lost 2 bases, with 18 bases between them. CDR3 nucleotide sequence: TGTGCCAGCAGCTTAAATAGGCCTGGGGCGCGAAACACTGAAGCTTTCTTT. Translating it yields CASSLNRPGARNTEAFF.